The 18 T cell receptor beta chains given below trace back to one sample, sequenced in a study of blood T cell repertoires in COVID-19 (dated by TCRdb to the early 2020s). Preparation of the library involved the immunoSEQ multiplex PCR assay. What TCRdb holds here is the immuneACCESS table cut down to in-frame rearrangements. Part of the clones is not present; checked against another copy, under half of the missing clones reflect an unresolved V gene, and the others are unexplained. This sample comprises about 240,000 clones, about 86% of them detected only once. The ten largest account for 6.2% of the sample. Sample: peripheral blood. Receptors originate from a man in his 60s with acute or convalescent COVID-19.

The chain combines TRBV28 with TRBJ1-2; D is ambiguous. Germline CDR1 reads MDHEN; CDR2 reads SYDVKM. The V end lost 10 bases, the J end lost 3 bases, and 15 bases lay between the germline ends. This CDR3 is 13 amino acids long. The DNA of the CDR3 is TGTGCCACCCTTCCCGGCCGGGACTATGGCTACACCTTC. The encoded protein is CATLPGRDYGYTF.

This clone was picked up one time. The rearrangement joins TRBV7-2 to TRBJ1-6; 7 bases align to TRBD1. J lost 10 bases, V lost 5 bases, and 11 bases had no gene match. The CDR3 covers 15 residues. Germline V gene sequence: CDR1 SGHTA, CDR2 FQGNSA. The CDR3 nucleotides read TGTGCCAGCAGCAACAGACAGGGAGGCGGATCACCCCTCCACTTT. It yields the protein CASSNRQGGGSPLHF.

The chain links TRBV6-5 to TRBJ2-7; 12 nucleotides align to TRBD2. Trimming removed 5 bases from V and 4 bases from J; junction bases left unmatched: 6. CDR1 is MNHEY, CDR2 SVGAGI, per germline. The CDR3 covers 15 residues. This chain's CDR3 is CASSTQTSGSYEQYF. CDR3 sequence (DNA): TGTGCCAGCAGTACCCAGACTAGCGGGAGTTACGAGCAGTACTTC.

The chain couples TRBV3-1 (or the pseudogene TRBV3-2) to TRBJ2-5, with 12 bases matching TRBD2. CDR1 and CDR2 from the germline V gene are LGHDT and YNNKEL (reference sequence). Unmatched junction bases numbered 8, after V lost 2 bases and J lost 4 bases. The length of the CDR3 is 17 residues. The CDR3 is CASSQRLAGVRGETQYF. The CDR3 bases are TGTGCCAGCAGCCAAAGACTAGCGGGAGTGCGGGGAGAGACCCAGTACTTC.

This clone was picked up one time. The J gene is TRBJ2-7, the V gene TRBV10-2; TRBD1 matches at 8 bases. V lost 6 bases to trimming and J lost 1 base; unmatched junction nucleotides: 14. CDR3 length: 17 residues. Per germline, CDR1 WSHSY and CDR2 SAAADI. CDR3 sequence: CASRMGLLGDRSYEQYF. The CDR3 DNA reads as TGCGCCAGCAGGATGGGTCTATTGGGGGACAGGTCCTACGAGCAGTACTTC.

This clone was detected once. V is TRBV6-6 and J is TRBJ1-1; 7 bases agree with TRBD1. The CDR3 sequence is 18 residues long. V lost 5 bases and J lost 1; bases outside the gene matches: 16. The germline V gene has CDR1 MNHNY and CDR2 SVGAGI (reference sequence). The CDR3 bases are TGTGCCAGCAGTCACCGACAGGGATCGGCTTCAGCGAACACTGAAGCTTTCTTT. It specifies CASSHRQGSASANTEAFF.

The J gene is TRBJ2-2, the V gene TRBV11-3, with D perhaps matching TRBD2 (5 bases). This CDR3 region has 15 residues. Germline V gives CDR1 SGHNT, CDR2 YENEEA. V gave up 3 bases and J gave up 0 bases, with 8 bases separating them. The chain's CDR3 is CASSFEGTNTGELFF. The DNA of the CDR3 is TGTGCCAGCAGCTTTGAGGGCACGAACACCGGGGAGCTGTTTTTT.

This rearrangement joins TRBV9 to TRBJ1-2; D is perhaps TRBD1 (5 bases). CDR3 length equals 14 residues. The V gene lost 0 bases and the J gene lost 5 bases, with 11 bases spanning the gap. Germline lookup yields CDR1 SGDLS and CDR2 YYNGEE. The CDR3: CASSVGDSRYGYTF. The CDR3 DNA reads TGTGCCAGCAGCGTAGGAGACAGCCGTTATGGCTACACCTTC.

In this sample, this clone turned up a few times. The V and J genes are TRBV4-2 and TRBJ1-2; D might be TRBD1 (5 bases). V dropped 0 bases and J dropped 7 bases, with 18 bases sitting between them. The germline V gene has CDR1 LGHNA and CDR2 YNFKEQ. The CDR3 consists of 16 residues. In DNA, the CDR3 is TGTGCCAGCAGCCAAGATGAGTTGGCAGGGTCTATTGGCTACACCTTC. Amino acid sequence: CASSQDELAGSIGYTF.

The chain combines TRBV5-4 with TRBJ2-3; D uncertain. The CDR3 has 13 residues. V lost 0 bases and J 6 bases, leaving 8 bases between the germline ends. Germline assignment: CDR1 SGHNT and CDR2 YYREEE (reference sequence). This chain's CDR3 is CASSLEPWDTQYF. The CDR3 DNA follows: TGTGCCAGCAGCTTGGAGCCTTGGGATACGCAGTATTTT. Based on the CDR3 plus reference TRBV5-4 and TRBJ2-3, the full variable domain is ETGVTQSPTHLIKTRGQQVTLRCSSQSGHNTVSWYQQALGQGPQFIFQYYREEENGRGNFPPRFSGLQFPNYSSELNVNALELDDSALYLCASSLEPWDTQYFGPGTRLTVL.

The chain links TRBV6-2 or TRBV6-3 to TRBJ2-2; 9 nucleotides match TRBD2. Germline V CDR1 and CDR2: MNHEY, SVGEGT. This CDR3 is 16 amino acids long. J lost 4 bases, V lost 5 bases, and 8 bases had no gene match. CDR3 protein: CASSTIAGVGTGELFF. The CDR3 DNA reads as TGTGCCAGCAGTACTATAGCGGGAGTGGGCACCGGGGAGCTGTTTTTT.

The chain carries TRBV14 and TRBJ2-3; 8 positions agree with TRBD2. J gave up 5 bases and V 0 bases, and 4 bases lay outside the gene matches. This CDR3 region has 15 residues. From germline, CDR1 is SGHDN and CDR2 FVKESK. The CDR3 protein is CASSQDGLARDTQYF. CDR3 coding DNA: TGTGCCAGCAGCCAAGACGGACTAGCTAGAGATACGCAGTATTTT. Filled out from reference TRBV14 and TRBJ2-3, the complete variable domain reads EAGVTQFPSHSVIEKGQTVTLRCDPISGHDNLYWYRRVMGKEIKFLLHFVKESKQDESGMPNNRFLAERTGGTYSTLKVQPAELEDSGVYFCASSQDGLARDTQYFGPGTRLTVL.

The rearrangement joins TRBV7-2 to TRBJ1-5; D uncertain. Germline CDR1 and CDR2: SGHTA and FQGNSA. V shed 4 bases and J shed 6 bases, with 22 bases lying between them. The CDR3 totals 17 residues. CDR3 sequence: CASSSSSASGFGQPQHF. CDR3 DNA: TGTGCCAGCAGCTCCTCCTCAGCTTCGGGGTTCGGTCAGCCCCAGCATTTT.

The J gene is TRBJ2-6, the V gene TRBV11-3; D perhaps matches TRBD2 (5 bases). Germline V CDR1 and CDR2: SGHNT, YENEEA. Trimming took off 1 base at V and 2 bases at J, with 9 bases between the two ends. This CDR3 region has 16 residues. CDR3 coding DNA: TGTGCCAGCAGCTTAGTTATCGGGGCTGGGGCCAACGTCCTGACTTTC. It translates to CASSLVIGAGANVLTF.

CDR3 amino acids: CASSVGREGHEQYF. The CDR3 DNA reads as TGTGCCAGCAGCGTAGGCCGGGAGGGTCACGAGCAGTACTTC. The chain joins TRBV9 to TRBJ2-7; 8 nucleotides agree with TRBD2. CDR3 length: 14 residues. Germline V lookup: CDR1 SGDLS, CDR2 YYNGEE. V trimming: 0 bases; J trimming: 5 bases; junction bases outside the gene matches: 4.

This clone came up a few times. V usage is TRBV6-2 or TRBV6-3 and J usage is TRBJ2-3; possibly TRBD2 for D (6 bases). The CDR3 spans 16 residues. Germline V lookup: CDR1 MNHEY, CDR2 SVGEGT. Trimming took 4 bases from V and 1 from J, leaving 15 bases between them. The CDR3 loop reads CASSSFRRGGTDTQYF. Here the CDR3 DNA reads TGTGCCAGCAGTTCCTTCCGGCGGGGTGGCACAGATACGCAGTATTTT.

The chain joins TRBV28 to TRBJ1-2, with D maybe TRBD1 (6 bases). CDR1 is MDHEN and CDR2 is SYDVKM in the germline V gene. The CDR3 contains 15 residues. Deletions cut 4 bases from V and 4 bases from J, with 16 bases between. DNA of the CDR3: TGTGCCAGCAGTTCCTGGACAGACCCTGGCTATGGCTACACCTTC. Its translation is CASSSWTDPGYGYTF.

This chain joins TRBV9 and TRBJ1-1; D ambiguous. V was pared by 0 bases and J by 4 bases, with 7 bases between. The CDR3 covers 13 residues. Germline V CDR1 and CDR2: SGDLS, YYNGEE. The CDR3 bases are TGTGCCAGCAGCGTAGAGGGAGGCACTGAAGCTTTCTTT. It encodes CASSVEGGTEAFF.